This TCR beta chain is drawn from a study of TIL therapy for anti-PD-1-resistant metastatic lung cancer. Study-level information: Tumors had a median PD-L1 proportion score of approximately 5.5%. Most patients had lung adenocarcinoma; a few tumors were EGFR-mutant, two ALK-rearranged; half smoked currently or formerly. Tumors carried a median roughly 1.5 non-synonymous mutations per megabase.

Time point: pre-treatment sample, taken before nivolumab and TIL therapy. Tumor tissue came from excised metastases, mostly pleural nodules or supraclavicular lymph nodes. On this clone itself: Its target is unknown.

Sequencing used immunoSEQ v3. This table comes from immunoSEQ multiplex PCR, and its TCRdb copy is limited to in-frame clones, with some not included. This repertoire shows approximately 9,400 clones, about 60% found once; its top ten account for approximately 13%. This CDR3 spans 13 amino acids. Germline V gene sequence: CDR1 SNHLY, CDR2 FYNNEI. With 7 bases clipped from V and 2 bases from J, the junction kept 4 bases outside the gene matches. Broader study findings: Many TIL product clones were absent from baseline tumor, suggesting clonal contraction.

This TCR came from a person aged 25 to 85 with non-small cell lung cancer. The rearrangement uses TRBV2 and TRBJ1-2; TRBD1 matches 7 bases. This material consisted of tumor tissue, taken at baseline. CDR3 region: CASNRGPNYGYTF. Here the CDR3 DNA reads TGTGCCAGCAACAGGGGCCCCAACTATGGCTACACCTTC.